This T cell receptor beta chain was identified during a study of metastatic and nonmetastatic thyroid tumors. Overall study: Repertoire data that came from the blood and tumor or nodule tissue of malignant and benign thyroid patients were compared. General study results and limits: Across blood and tumor, TCR beta diversity in malignant thyroid tumors was reportedly significantly higher than in benign nodules.

A few counts support this clone. Its specificity is unknown. There are 13 residues in the CDR3. V lost 5 bases and J lost 4; bases outside the gene matches: 2. The V gene's germline CDR1 is SGHRS and CDR2 YFSETQ. Patients were all untreated before their thyroid surgery. The authors' processing: For papillary thyroid cancer, a distant-metastasis classifier was constructed from CDR3 differences observed across clinicopathological groups. TCRdb redid the clone calls on the PCR reads using MiXCR. The authors' filters were not applied to this entry. The sample includes around 19,000 clones, around a third of them seen just once.

V and J are TRBV5-1 and TRBJ2-2, with 7 bases matching TRBD2. The sample comprised blood. This receptor was obtained from a female donor with papillary thyroid cancer or a benign thyroid nodule (not recorded which). Some clones in this sample may be carry-over from other donors' samples. DNA for the CDR3: TGCGCCAGCAGGCCGGGAGGCACCGGGGAGCTGTTTTTT. This sequence encodes CASRPGGTGELFF.